The 29 T cell receptor beta chains below all came from one sample that was sequenced in a study of blood T cell repertoires in COVID-19. The protocol was immunoSEQ multiplex PCR, while the TCRdb copy is restricted to in-frame clones and leaves out a portion. The repertoire consists of under 250,000 clones, with around 82% occurring once and the leading ten covering 3.6%. The sequenced material came from PBMCs or T cells enriched from blood (not recorded which). The receptors shown here come from a woman aged 40 to 50 who had been exposed to COVID-19.

The chain recombines TRBV18 with TRBJ2-3; 11 positions match TRBD1. J was trimmed by 2 bases and V by 4 bases; bases with no gene match: 2. The CDR3 is 15 residues long. Germline CDR1 reads KGHSH; CDR2 reads LQKENI. CDR3 amino acids: CASSQDRGLTDTQYF. CDR3 in DNA: TGTGCCAGCTCACAGGACAGGGGGCTCACAGATACGCAGTATTTT.

V gene TRBV5-8 combines with J gene TRBJ1-2; TRBD1 is a possible D gene (5 bases). Looked up from germline, CDR1 is SGHTS and CDR2 is YDEGEE. The V and J ends lost 0 bases and 7 bases respectively, with 16 bases between them. This CDR3 has 15 amino acids. The CDR3: CASSLEGLQEGGYTF. The CDR3, as DNA: TGTGCCAGCAGCTTGGAGGGACTTCAGGAGGGTGGCTACACCTTC. The full variable domain, with the rest looked up from reference TRBV5-8 and TRBJ1-2, is EAGVTQSPTHLIKTRGQQATLRCSPISGHTSVYWYQQALGLGLQFLLWYDEGEERNRGNFPPRFSGRQFPNYSSELNVNALELEDSALYLCASSLEGLQEGGYTFGSGTRLTVV.

CDR3 protein: CASSYPGQEQFF. CDR3 nucleotide sequence: TGTGCCAGCAGCTATCCTGGACAGGAGCAGTTCTTC. The chain is built from TRBV12-3 or TRBV12-4 and TRBJ2-1; a weak D match, TRBD1 (6 bases). With 6 bases removed from V and 10 bases from J, the gap between germline ends came to 13 bases. The CDR3 runs to 12 residues.

The count of this clone is one. This chain connects TRBV3-1 (or the pseudogene TRBV3-2) to TRBJ2-7; D uncertain. Germline V gives CDR1 LGHDT, CDR2 YNNKEL (reference sequence). V lost 3 bases and J 7 bases, leaving 13 bases between the germline ends. The CDR3 sequence is 13 residues long. CDR3 nucleotides: TGTGCCAGCAGCCAGGGCCAAGTTGGGGAGCAGTACTTC. It specifies CASSQGQVGEQYF.

The chain links TRBV18 to TRBJ2-7; TRBD1 aligns across 10 bases. The CDR3 runs to 14 residues. Per the germline V gene, CDR1 is KGHSH and CDR2 is LQKENI. V shed 3 bases, J shed 3 bases, and the junction held 2 bases outside the gene matches. The CDR3 nucleotides read TGTGCCAGCTCACCCGGGACAGGGGACTACGAGCAGTACTTC. Its translation is CASSPGTGDYEQYF.

This clone was counted between two and nine times. The rearrangement joins TRBV12-3 or TRBV12-4 to TRBJ2-2, with D hard to call. The CDR3 loop spans 11 amino acids. V was trimmed by 6 bases and J by 5 bases, leaving 4 bases between them. CDR3 loop: CASRRTGELFF. CDR3 DNA sequence: TGTGCCAGCAGGAGAACCGGGGAGCTGTTTTTT.

This chain uses TRBV5-1 with TRBJ1-5, with D maybe TRBD1 (5 bases). The germline V gene encodes CDR1 SGHRS and CDR2 YFSETQ. Trimming left V 0 bases short and J 7 bases short, with 17 bases between. The CDR3 loop spans 16 amino acids. The CDR3 DNA reads as TGCGCCAGCAGCTTGGATGCGGGGGGGGATGGGCAGCCCCAGCATTTT. The encoded protein is CASSLDAGGDGQPQHF. Supplemented by reference TRBV5-1 and TRBJ1-5, the full variable domain reads KAGVTQTPRYLIKTRGQQVTLSCSPISGHRSVSWYQQTPGQGLQFLFEYFSETQRNKGNFPGRFSGRQFSNSRSEMNVSTLELGDSALYLCASSLDAGGDGQPQHFGDGTRLSIL.

This clone is a singleton in its sample. The chain combines TRBV27 with TRBJ1-5; 7 bases are shared with TRBD1. The germline V gene has CDR1 MNHEY and CDR2 SMNVEV (reference sequence). The ends lost 9 bases at V and 4 bases at J; junction bases unmatched: 9. The CDR3 runs to 14 residues. The CDR3 here is CASSYRDRNQPQHF. The CDR3 DNA reads TGTGCCAGTTCTTACCGGGACAGAAATCAGCCCCAGCATTTT.

V is TRBV11-2 and J is TRBJ2-2; 7 nucleotides match TRBD1. Germline V gives CDR1 SGHAT, CDR2 FQNNGV. The CDR3 totals 17 residues. J gave up 2 bases and V 4 bases, and 10 bases lay outside the gene matches. CDR3 amino acids: CASSSPPQGINTGELFF. The CDR3 DNA sequence: TGTGCCAGCAGCTCCCCCCCACAGGGGATTAACACCGGGGAGCTGTTTTTT. Drawing the rest from reference TRBV11-2 and TRBJ2-2, the complete variable domain is EAGVAQSPRYKIIEKRQSVAFWCNPISGHATLYWYQQILGQGPKLLIQFQNNGVVDDSQLPKDRFSAERLKGVDSTLKIQPAKLEDSAVYLCASSSPPQGINTGELFFGEGSRLTVL.

The chain carries TRBV5-8 and TRBJ2-1, with 9 bases that match TRBD2. V lost 0 bases, J lost 2 bases, and 3 bases stayed unmatched. CDR1 SGHTS and CDR2 YDEGEE come from the germline V gene. The CDR3 has 16 residues. The CDR3 region is CASSLVAGGAYNEQFF. The CDR3 region has the DNA TGTGCCAGCAGCTTGGTGGCGGGGGGGGCCTACAATGAGCAGTTCTTC.

This chain joins TRBV27 and TRBJ2-5; D ambiguous. There are 13 residues in the CDR3. Trimming pared 3 bases from V and 0 bases from J, leaving 5 bases between. CDR1 is MNHEY and CDR2 is SMNVEV in the germline V gene (reference sequence). CDR3 DNA sequence: TGTGCCAGCAGTTTTCCGTACCAAGAGACCCAGTACTTC. Encoded protein: CASSFPYQETQYF.

About this clone itself: Within the sample, other DNA sequences also encode this same CDR3. This chain joins TRBV7-9 and TRBJ1-2; 9 bases are shared with TRBD1. The CDR3 extends over 14 amino acids. Germline lookup yields CDR1 SEHNR and CDR2 FQNEAQ (reference sequence). The ends lost 1 base at V and 8 bases at J; junction bases unmatched: 5. The CDR3 here is CASSLEGQGSGYTF. The CDR3 DNA sequence: TGTGCCAGCAGCTTAGAGGGACAGGGATCCGGCTACACCTTC.

The chain carries TRBV6-5 and TRBJ2-7; 8 bases line up with TRBD2. Germline values: CDR1 MNHEY, CDR2 SVGAGI. Germline trimming cut 8 bases from V and 2 bases from J; bases unmatched to any gene: 8. The length of the CDR3 is 14 residues. The CDR3 protein is CASSTGGRTYEQYF. CDR3 bases: TGTGCCAGCTCAACAGGCGGGAGGACCTACGAGCAGTACTTC.

The chain uses TRBV11-2 and TRBJ2-7, with 7 bases aligning to TRBD1. The CDR3 is made up of 15 amino acids. CDR1 and CDR2 from the germline V gene are SGHAT and FQNNGV. V trimming: 4 bases; J trimming: 2 bases; junction bases outside the gene matches: 8. The CDR3 DNA is TGTGCCAGCAGCTCCCTCCGGGACAGACCCTACGAGCAGTACTTC. It codes for CASSSLRDRPYEQYF.

The chain joins TRBV14 to TRBJ1-6; tentative D call: TRBD1 (5 bases). CDR1 and CDR2 (germline): SGHDN, FVKESK. This CDR3 comprises 14 residues. Trimming cost V 2 bases and J 9 bases, with 11 bases left between them. The CDR3 loop is CASSQRGEVSPLHF. The CDR3 bases are TGTGCCAGCAGCCAAAGAGGGGAGGTTTCACCCCTCCACTTT.

V is TRBV7-8 and J is TRBJ2-3, with D possibly TRBD2 on 6 matching bases. The CDR3 is made up of 16 amino acids. Looked up from germline, CDR1 is SGHVS and CDR2 is FQNEAQ. With 5 bases removed from V and 2 bases from J, the gap between germline ends came to 17 bases. The CDR3 DNA follows: TGTGCCAGCAGCCAAAGTGGGGGGACCATCACAGATACGCAGTATTTT. Its translation is CASSQSGGTITDTQYF. The variable domain in full, completed from reference TRBV7-8 and TRBJ2-3, reads GAGVSQSPRYKVAKRGQDVALRCDPISGHVSLFWYQQALGQGPEFLTYFQNEAQLDKSGLPSDRFFAERPEGSVSTLKIQRTQQEDSAVYLCASSQSGGTITDTQYFGPGTRLTVL.

Notes on this clone: This may stem from a read error, because a much larger clone lies one nucleotide away. The chain has TRBV6-5 and TRBJ1-2, with TRBD1 as a possible D gene (6 bases). CDR3 length: 13 residues. CDR1 and CDR2 (germline): MNHEY, SVGAGI. Trimming removed 3 bases from V and 3 bases from J, with 8 bases in between. The CDR3: CASSYSGDYGYTF. DNA for the CDR3: TGTGCCAGCAGTTATTCAGGGGACTATGGCTACACCTTC.

The rearrangement links TRBV6-5 to TRBJ1-3; D is undetermined. CDR3 length equals 15 residues. Germline values: CDR1 MNHEY, CDR2 SVGAGI. The V end was cut by 6 bases, the J end by 0 bases, with 12 bases between. In DNA form, the CDR3 reads TGTGCCAGCAGGGTGACTGCTACCTCTGGAAACACCATATATTTT. Encoded protein: CASRVTATSGNTIYF.

The CDR3 reads CASSAGSYNSPLHF. CDR3 DNA: TGTGCCAGCAGCGCGGGCTCCTATAATTCACCCCTCCACTTT. The V and J genes are TRBV9 and TRBJ1-6; D gene uncertain. The CDR3 consists of 14 residues. Germline CDR1 is SGDLS and CDR2 is YYNGEE. Trimming removed 3 bases from V and 0 bases from J, with 4 bases in between.

This rearrangement joins TRBV4-3 to TRBJ1-2, with 9 bases lining up with TRBD1. This CDR3 is 16 amino acids long. CDR1 is LGHNA, CDR2 YSLEER, per germline. Germline trimming cut 5 bases from V and 0 bases from J; bases unmatched to any gene: 7. CDR3 nucleotide sequence: TGCGCCAGCAGCAGGGGACAGGGCCAATCTAACTATGGCTACACCTTC. Translated: CASSRGQGQSNYGYTF.

V usage is TRBV7-2 and J usage is TRBJ1-1; 10 bases fit TRBD1. The CDR3 sequence is 15 residues long. The germline V gene has CDR1 SGHTA and CDR2 FQGNSA. After removal of 0 bases from V and 13 bases from J, the junction contained 11 bases not matched to a gene. The CDR3 coding sequence is TGTGCCAGCAGCTTAGCTGGGACAGGGGCAATTAGGGGTTTCTTT. This gives the protein CASSLAGTGAIRGFF.

The count of this clone is one. The chain uses TRBV2 and TRBJ2-3, with 14 bases identical to TRBD2. Germline assignment: CDR1 SNHLY and CDR2 FYNNEI. This CDR3 has 16 amino acids. The chain's CDR3 is CALGLAGDSSTDTQYF. The DNA for the CDR3 is TGTGCGCTGGGACTAGCGGGAGACTCTAGCACAGATACGCAGTATTTT.

The chain couples TRBV13 to TRBJ2-2, with 12 bases matching TRBD1. CDR3 length: 15 residues. Trimming cost V 3 bases and J 6 bases; bases outside gene matches: 2. Germline CDR1 is PRHDT and CDR2 is FYEKMQ (reference sequence). CDR3 sequence (DNA): TGTGCCAGCAGCTTGGGACAGGGGGCCGCCGGGGAGCTGTTTTTT. The encoded protein is CASSLGQGAAGELFF.

The V call is TRBV6-2 or TRBV6-3, the J call TRBJ1-2; D perhaps matches TRBD1 (6 bases). V lost 2 bases and J 8 bases, leaving 18 bases between the germline ends. The CDR3 loop spans 15 amino acids. Germline CDR1 and CDR2: MNHEY and SVGEGT. CDR3 nucleotide sequence: TGTGCCAGCAGTTACCCGAGGGACACCACTCACGGCTACACCTTC. Translating gives CASSYPRDTTHGYTF.

The rearrangement links TRBV9 to TRBJ1-2; no clear D. CDR3 length equals 12 residues. Germline values: CDR1 SGDLS, CDR2 YYNGEE. Trimming shortened V by 3 bases and J by 4 bases, and 7 bases separated the two germline ends. CDR3 region: CASSADSYGYTF. CDR3 bases: TGTGCCAGCAGCGCCGACTCCTATGGCTACACCTTC.

The V call is TRBV19, the J call TRBJ1-3; possible D gene TRBD1, 5 bases. The CDR3 runs 16 residues. Germline CDR1 reads LNHDA; CDR2 reads SQIVND (reference sequence). V was trimmed by 6 bases and J by 0 bases, leaving 15 bases between them. DNA of the CDR3: TGTGCCAGTAGGTCCTCGGGGGAGTACTCTGGAAACACCATATATTTT. Protein product: CASRSSGEYSGNTIYF.

The sample holds a few counts of this clone. The rearrangement joins TRBV30 to TRBJ2-3; TRBD2 matches at 8 bases. CDR1 and CDR2 (germline): GTSNPN, SVGIG (reference sequence). The V gene end was trimmed by 8 bases and the J gene end by 5 bases; junction bases not matched to a gene: 9. The CDR3 is 13 amino acids. The DNA for the CDR3 is TGTGCCGAGGAGGGGAGCGGGAGAGATACGCAGTATTTT. Translating gives CAEEGSGRDTQYF.

The chain couples TRBV7-9 to TRBJ1-3; no definite D call. Germline V CDR1 and CDR2: SEHNR, FQNEAQ (reference sequence). V gave up 4 bases and J gave up 0 bases, with 10 bases separating them. CDR3 length: 15 amino acids. The CDR3 sequence: CASSSSVVSGNTIYF. CDR3 DNA: TGTGCCAGCAGCTCGTCGGTTGTCTCTGGAAACACCATATATTTT.

The genes are TRBV7-2 and TRBJ2-2; no definite D call. The CDR3 sequence is 13 residues long. V was cut by 5 bases and J by 0 bases, with 4 bases left in between. Per the germline V gene, CDR1 is SGHTA and CDR2 is FQGNSA. The CDR3 nucleotides read TGTGCCAGCAGCCCCGCGAACACCGGGGAGCTGTTTTTT. Its translation is CASSPANTGELFF.